This TCR beta chain was recovered during a study of T cell responses to AZD1222 COVID-19 vaccine. Only in-frame clones appear in the TCRdb table, and some are missing; sequencing was by immunoSEQ multiplex PCR. The repertoire holds over 120,000 clones, with approximately 94% as singletons. After removal of 3 bases from V and 6 bases from J, the junction contained 12 bases not matched to a gene. Germline values: CDR1 SNHLY, CDR2 FYNNEI. The CDR3 length is 16 residues. The receptor's source is an adult in good health. The input for sequencing was peripheral blood, taken on day 0 of AZD1222 vaccination. The rearrangement uses TRBV2 and TRBJ2-7; TRBD2 matches 9 bases. This CDR3 reads CASSEGSGGFAGEQYF. CDR3 nucleotides: TGTGCCAGCAGTGAGGGTAGCGGGGGATTCGCTGGCGAGCAGTACTTC.